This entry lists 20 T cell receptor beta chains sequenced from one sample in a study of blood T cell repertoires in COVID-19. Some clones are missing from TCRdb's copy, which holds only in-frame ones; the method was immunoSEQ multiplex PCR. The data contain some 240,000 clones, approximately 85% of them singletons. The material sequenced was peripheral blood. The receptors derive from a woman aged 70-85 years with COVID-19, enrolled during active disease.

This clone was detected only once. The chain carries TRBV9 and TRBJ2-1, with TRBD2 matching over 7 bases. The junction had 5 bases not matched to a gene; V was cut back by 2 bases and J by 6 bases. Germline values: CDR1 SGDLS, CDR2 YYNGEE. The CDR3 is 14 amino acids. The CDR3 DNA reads TGTGCCAGCAGCGTGGGACGGGAGGTCAATGAGCAGTTCTTC. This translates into CASSVGREVNEQFF.

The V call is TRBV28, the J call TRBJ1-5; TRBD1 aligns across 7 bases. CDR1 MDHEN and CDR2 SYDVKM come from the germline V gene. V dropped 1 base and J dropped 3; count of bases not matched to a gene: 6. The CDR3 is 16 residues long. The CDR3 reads CASSLLGQEINQPQHF. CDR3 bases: TGTGCCAGCAGTTTATTAGGACAGGAGATCAATCAGCCCCAGCATTTT. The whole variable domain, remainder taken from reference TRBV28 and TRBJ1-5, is DVKVTQSSRYLVKRTGEKVFLECVQDMDHENMFWYRQDPGLGLRLIYFSYDVKMKEKGDIPEGYSVSREKKERFSLILESASTNQTSMYLCASSLLGQEINQPQHFGDGTRLSIL.

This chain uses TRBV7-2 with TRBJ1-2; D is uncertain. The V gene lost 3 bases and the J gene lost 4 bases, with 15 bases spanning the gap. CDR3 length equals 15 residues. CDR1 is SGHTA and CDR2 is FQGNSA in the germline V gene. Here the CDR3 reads CASSLRAAGPYGYTF. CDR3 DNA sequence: TGTGCCAGCAGCTTGAGAGCAGCGGGTCCCTATGGCTACACCTTC. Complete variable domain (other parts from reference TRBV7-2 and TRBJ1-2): GAGVSQSPSNKVTEKGKDVELRCDPISGHTALYWYRQSLGQGLEFLIYFQGNSAPDKSGLPSDRFSAERTGGSVSTLTIQRTQQEDSAVYLCASSLRAAGPYGYTFGSGTRLTVV.

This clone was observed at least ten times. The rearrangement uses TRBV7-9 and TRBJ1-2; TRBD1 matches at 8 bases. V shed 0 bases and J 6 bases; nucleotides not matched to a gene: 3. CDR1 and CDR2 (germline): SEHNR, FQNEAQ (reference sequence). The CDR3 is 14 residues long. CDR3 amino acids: CASSLATTGDGYTF. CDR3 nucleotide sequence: TGTGCCAGCAGCTTAGCGACGACAGGGGATGGCTACACCTTC.

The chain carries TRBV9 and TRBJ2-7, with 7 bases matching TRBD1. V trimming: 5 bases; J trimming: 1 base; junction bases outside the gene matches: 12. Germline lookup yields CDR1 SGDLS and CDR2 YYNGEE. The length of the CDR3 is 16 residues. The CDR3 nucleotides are TGTGCCAGCAGTTTCATATCCGGGACAGCTTCCTACGAGCAGTACTTC. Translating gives CASSFISGTASYEQYF.

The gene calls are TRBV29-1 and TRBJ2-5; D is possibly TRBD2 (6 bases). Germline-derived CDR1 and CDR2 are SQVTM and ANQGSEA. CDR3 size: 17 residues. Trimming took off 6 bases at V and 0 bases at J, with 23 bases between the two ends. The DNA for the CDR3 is TGCAGCGTCGAGGGTTATGGTAGCGGAATGTACCAAGAGACCCAGTACTTC. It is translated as CSVEGYGSGMYQETQYF.

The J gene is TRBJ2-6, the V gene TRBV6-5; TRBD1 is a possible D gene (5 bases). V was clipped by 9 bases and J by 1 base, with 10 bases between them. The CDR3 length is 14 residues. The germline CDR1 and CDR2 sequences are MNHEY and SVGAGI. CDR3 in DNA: TGTGCCAGTAACGACAGATCTGGGGCCAACGTCCTGACTTTC. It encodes CASNDRSGANVLTF.

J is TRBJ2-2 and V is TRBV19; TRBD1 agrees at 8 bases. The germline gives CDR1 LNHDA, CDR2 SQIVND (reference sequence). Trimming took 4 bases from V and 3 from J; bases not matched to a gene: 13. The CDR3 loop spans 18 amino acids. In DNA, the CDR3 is TGTGCCAGTAGTAACGACAGGGGACGGGTTGGGGACACCGGGGAGCTGTTTTTT. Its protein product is CASSNDRGRVGDTGELFF.

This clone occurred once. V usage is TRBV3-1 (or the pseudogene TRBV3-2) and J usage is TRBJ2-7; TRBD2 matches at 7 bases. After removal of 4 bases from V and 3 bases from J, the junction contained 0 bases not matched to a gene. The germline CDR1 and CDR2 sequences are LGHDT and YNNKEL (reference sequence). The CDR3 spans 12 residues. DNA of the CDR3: TGTGCCAGCAGCCGCGGGGGCTACGAGCAGTACTTC. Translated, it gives CASSRGGYEQYF.

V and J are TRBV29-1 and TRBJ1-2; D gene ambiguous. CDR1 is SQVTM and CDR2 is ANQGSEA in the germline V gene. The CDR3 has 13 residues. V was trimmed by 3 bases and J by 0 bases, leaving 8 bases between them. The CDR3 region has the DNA TGCAGCGTTGATGCCAGGACTAACTATGGCTACACCTTC. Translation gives CSVDARTNYGYTF.

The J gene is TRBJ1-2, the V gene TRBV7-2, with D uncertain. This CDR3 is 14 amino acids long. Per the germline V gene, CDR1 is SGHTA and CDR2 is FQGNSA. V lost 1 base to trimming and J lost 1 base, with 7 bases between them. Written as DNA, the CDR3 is TGTGCCAGCAGCTTAGGACATTATAACTATGGCTACACCTTC. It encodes CASSLGHYNYGYTF. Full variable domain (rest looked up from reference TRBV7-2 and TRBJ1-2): GAGVSQSPSNKVTEKGKDVELRCDPISGHTALYWYRQSLGQGLEFLIYFQGNSAPDKSGLPSDRFSAERTGGSVSTLTIQRTQQEDSAVYLCASSLGHYNYGYTFGSGTRLTVV.

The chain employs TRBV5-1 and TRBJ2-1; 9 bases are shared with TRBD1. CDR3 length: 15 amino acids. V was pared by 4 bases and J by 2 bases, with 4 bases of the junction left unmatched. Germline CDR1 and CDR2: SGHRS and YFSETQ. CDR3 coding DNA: TGCGCCAGCAGCGACGGGACAGGGACCTACAATGAGCAGTTCTTC. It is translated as CASSDGTGTYNEQFF.

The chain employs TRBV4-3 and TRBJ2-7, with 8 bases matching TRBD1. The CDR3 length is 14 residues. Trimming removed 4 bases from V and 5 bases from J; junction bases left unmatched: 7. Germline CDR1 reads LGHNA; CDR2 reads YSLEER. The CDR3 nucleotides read TGCGCCAGCAGCCCCCAGGGGGCATCCGACGAGCAGTACTTC. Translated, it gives CASSPQGASDEQYF.

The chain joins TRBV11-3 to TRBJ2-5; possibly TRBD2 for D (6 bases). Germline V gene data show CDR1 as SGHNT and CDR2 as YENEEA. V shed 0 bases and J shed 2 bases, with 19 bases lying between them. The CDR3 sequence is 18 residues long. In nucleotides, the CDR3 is TGTGCCAGCAGCTTAGACGGAGGAACGGGAGCTACACAAGAGACCCAGTACTTC. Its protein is CASSLDGGTGATQETQYF.

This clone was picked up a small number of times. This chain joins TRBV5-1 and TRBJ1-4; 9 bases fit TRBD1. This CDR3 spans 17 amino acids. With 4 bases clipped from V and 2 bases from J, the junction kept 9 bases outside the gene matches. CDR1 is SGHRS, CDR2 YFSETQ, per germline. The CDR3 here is CASSLNGQGSTNEKLFF. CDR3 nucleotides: TGCGCCAGCAGCCTGAACGGACAGGGGTCGACTAATGAAAAACTGTTTTTT.

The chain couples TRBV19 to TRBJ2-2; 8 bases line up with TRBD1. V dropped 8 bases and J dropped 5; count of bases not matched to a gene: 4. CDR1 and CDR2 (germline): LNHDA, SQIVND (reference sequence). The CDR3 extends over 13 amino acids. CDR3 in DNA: TGTGCCAGTTGGACAGGGCGGACCGGGGAGCTGTTTTTT. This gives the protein CASWTGRTGELFF.

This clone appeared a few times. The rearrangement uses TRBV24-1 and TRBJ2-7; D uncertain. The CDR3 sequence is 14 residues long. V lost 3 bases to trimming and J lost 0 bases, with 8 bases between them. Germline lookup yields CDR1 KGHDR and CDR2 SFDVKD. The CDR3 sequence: CATSDTGSSYEQYF. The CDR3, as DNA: TGTGCCACCAGTGATACCGGGTCCTCCTACGAGCAGTACTTC.

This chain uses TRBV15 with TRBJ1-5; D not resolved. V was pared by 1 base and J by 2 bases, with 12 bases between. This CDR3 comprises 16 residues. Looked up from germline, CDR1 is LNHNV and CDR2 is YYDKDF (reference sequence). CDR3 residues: CATSRATPGGNQPQHF. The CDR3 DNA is TGTGCCACCAGCAGAGCTACGCCCGGGGGCAATCAGCCCCAGCATTTT.

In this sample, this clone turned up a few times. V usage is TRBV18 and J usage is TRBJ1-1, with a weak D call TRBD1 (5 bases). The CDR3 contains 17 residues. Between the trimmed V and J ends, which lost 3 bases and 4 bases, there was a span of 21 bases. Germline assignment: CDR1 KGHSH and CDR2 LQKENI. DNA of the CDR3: TGTGCCAGCTCACCCCTGGGACCCGGGGAGGGGAGCACTGAAGCTTTCTTT. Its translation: CASSPLGPGEGSTEAFF.

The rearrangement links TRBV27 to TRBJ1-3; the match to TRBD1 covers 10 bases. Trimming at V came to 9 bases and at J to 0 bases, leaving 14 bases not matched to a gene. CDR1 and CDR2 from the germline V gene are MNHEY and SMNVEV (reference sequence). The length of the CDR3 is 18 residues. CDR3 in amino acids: CARIVRDRGTLSGNTIYF. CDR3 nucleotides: TGTGCCAGGATAGTCCGGGACAGGGGAACTCTCTCTGGAAACACCATATATTTT.